These T cell receptor beta chains were read from a single sample in a study of T-cell reconstitution after alpha-beta-depleted transplantation in children. One entry per CDR3 protein results from TCRdb running MiXCR on the PCR reads. Counted here are 55,000 to 90,000 distinct CDR3 sequences, 4.9% occurring once; the ten biggest clones make up under 20%. The specimen was PBMCs, mostly from graft donor cells, collected 180 days after TCRalphabeta/CD19-depleted stem cell transplant. The source is a boy younger than two who had a stem cell transplant for acute myeloid leukemia, so the T cells may come from the graft donor. Each CDR3 is given with its conserved first and last residue. Some rows mark clone size as missing; the rest say once, few, many or name a class of expanded clone.

clone_size,v_call,cdr3_aa
NA,TRBV6-6,CASSRNEQFF
many,TRBV12-3/TRBV12-4,CASSLAPTGVYGYTF
many,TRBV7-3,CASSLGLAATDTQYF
many,TRBV5-1,CASSPGQSRETQYF
many,TRBV7-9,CASSLASPRTEAFF
NA,TRBV7-7,CASSRLGAGDQETQYF
many,TRBV20-1,CSARAAGVGNIQYF
many,TRBV30,CACSPLGDTIYF
many,TRBV6-1,CASRPTGRNTGELFF
many,TRBV7-4,CASRPRDRGSYEQYF
many,TRBV24-1,CATSDTERGGRGETQYF
many,TRBV20-1,CSAREARGFVIQETQYF
NA,TRBV5-4,CAPGGSTDTQYF
many,TRBV12-3/TRBV12-4,CASSLRQGTQYF
many,TRBV5-1,CASSFSPTYNEQFF
many,TRBV28,CASSFPQALGETQYF
NA,TRBV7-1,CARSSGLADSEQYF
many,TRBV6-5,CASSYSWTDYGYTF
many,TRBV10-3,CATAQGVGLQETQYF
NA,TRBV5-4,CASSLGVAGGTDTQYF
many,TRBV27,CASSPAVLQVNTQYF
many,TRBV4-3,CASSLGTGKSYNEQFF
many,TRBV6-5,CATGTSSIYNEQFF
many,TRBV6-5,CASSYLSSGDPGGGSPLHF
many,TRBV6-2/TRBV6-3,CATRQGTNGEQYF
many,TRBV20-1,CSAREGGVIGNTIYF
many,TRBV28,CASSLGQANQPQHF
many,TRBV10-3,CAISEDRISGNTIYF
few,TRBV2,CASSPGLAGGSSYNEQFF
many,TRBV12-3/TRBV12-4,CASSLGRRTNTGELFF
many,TRBV11-3,CASSLVGRHVSYEQYF
many,TRBV29-1,CSVPYTSGYFTSTDTQYF
NA,TRBV30,CANRPLKAVSNEQFF
many,TRBV18,CASSARTGTNTEAFF
many,TRBV4-1,CASSQDGRYTGELFF
NA,TRBV12-3/TRBV12-4,CASSRGTGGTDTQYF
many,TRBV7-2,CASSHWGRGNQPQHF
many,TRBV5-5,CASTLPPGGINEQFF
NA,TRBV20-1,CSARDRAYNSPLHF
many,TRBV12-3/TRBV12-4,CASNFAGETQYF
many,TRBV12-3/TRBV12-4,CASSLWVQGSQPQHF
many,TRBV11-2,CASTHYNEQFF
many,TRBV5-4,CASSLDGGNTEAFF
many,TRBV5-5,CASSLVPGTGNQPQHF
many,TRBV24-1,CATSLPRGKENIQYF
many,TRBV5-1,CASSLRQGVTGELFF
many,TRBV2,CASRVDSFYGYTF
many,TRBV11-2,CASSSPGIYGYTF
many,TRBV20-1,CSAPGQGGETQYF
many,TRBV12-3/TRBV12-4,CASSLFGSYPLEDTGELFF
many,TRBV7-7,CASSLGLGPPTDTQYF
many,TRBV10-3,CAISESTRVRGADTQYF
many,TRBV20-1,CSARRQGIYEQYF
many,TRBV7-2,CASSFSSRSYEQYF
NA,TRBV20-1,CSANRDRANYGYTF